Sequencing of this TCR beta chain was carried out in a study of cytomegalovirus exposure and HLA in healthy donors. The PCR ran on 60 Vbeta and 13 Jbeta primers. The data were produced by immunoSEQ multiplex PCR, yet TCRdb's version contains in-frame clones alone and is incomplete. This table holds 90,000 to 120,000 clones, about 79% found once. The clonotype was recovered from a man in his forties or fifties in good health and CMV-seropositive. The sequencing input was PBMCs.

The CDR3 is CASSLSPLSGTETQYF. CDR3 nucleotides: TGTGCCAGTAGCCTCTCCCCGTTGAGCGGGACGGAGACCCAGTACTTC. V usage is TRBV19 and J usage is TRBJ2-5, with TRBD2 matching over 7 bases. Germline V gene lookup returns CDR1 LNHDA and CDR2 SQIVND (reference sequence). After removal of 6 bases from V and 5 bases from J, the junction contained 15 bases not matched to a gene. The length of the CDR3 is 16 residues.